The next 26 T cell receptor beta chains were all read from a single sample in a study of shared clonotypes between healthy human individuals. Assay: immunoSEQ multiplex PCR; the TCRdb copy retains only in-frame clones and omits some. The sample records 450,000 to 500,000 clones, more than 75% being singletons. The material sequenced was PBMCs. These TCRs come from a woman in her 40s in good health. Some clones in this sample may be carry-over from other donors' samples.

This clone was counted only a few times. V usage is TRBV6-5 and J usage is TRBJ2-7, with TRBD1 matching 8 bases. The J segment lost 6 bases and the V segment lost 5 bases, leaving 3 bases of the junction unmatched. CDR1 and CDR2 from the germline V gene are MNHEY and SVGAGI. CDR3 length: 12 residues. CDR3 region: CASSPGGVEQYF. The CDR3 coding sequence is TGTGCCAGCAGTCCAGGGGGCGTCGAGCAGTACTTC.

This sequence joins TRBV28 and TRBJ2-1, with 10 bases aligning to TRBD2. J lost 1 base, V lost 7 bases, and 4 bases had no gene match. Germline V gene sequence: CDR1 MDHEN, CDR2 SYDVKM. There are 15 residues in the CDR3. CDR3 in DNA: TGTGCCAGCACTCTAGCGGGAGCATCCTACAATGAGCAGTTCTTC. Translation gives CASTLAGASYNEQFF.

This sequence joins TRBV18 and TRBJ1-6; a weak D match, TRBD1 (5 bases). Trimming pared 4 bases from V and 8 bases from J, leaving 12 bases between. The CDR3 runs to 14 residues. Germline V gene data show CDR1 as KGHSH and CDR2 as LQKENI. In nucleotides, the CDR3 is TGTGCCAGCTCACTAGCAGGGCTGGATTCACCCCTCCACTTT. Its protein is CASSLAGLDSPLHF.

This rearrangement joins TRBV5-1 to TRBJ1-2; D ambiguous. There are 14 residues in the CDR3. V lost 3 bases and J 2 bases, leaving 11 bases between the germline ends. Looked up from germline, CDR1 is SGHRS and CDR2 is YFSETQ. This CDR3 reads CASSYSGVNYGYTF. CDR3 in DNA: TGCGCCAGCAGCTACAGTGGGGTAAACTATGGCTACACCTTC.

The CDR3, as DNA: TGTGCCAGCAAGTCTGGGGCAACAGGGGGACAAGAGACCCAGTACTTC. Residues: CASKSGATGGQETQYF. The rearrangement joins TRBV2 to TRBJ2-5; 8 bases are a match to TRBD1. CDR3 length: 16 amino acids. The trim removed 7 bases at V and 2 bases at J, leaving 12 bases unmatched. From germline, CDR1 is SNHLY and CDR2 FYNNEI.

CDR3 residues: CASSWGTHEQYF. DNA for the CDR3: TGTGCCAGCAGCTGGGGGACCCACGAGCAGTACTTC. The gene calls are TRBV5-4 and TRBJ2-7; D might be TRBD1 or TRBD2, each matching 5 bases. CDR3 length: 12 residues. Germline V gene lookup returns CDR1 SGHNT and CDR2 YYREEE (reference sequence). Trimming took 3 bases from V and 5 from J, leaving 9 bases between them.

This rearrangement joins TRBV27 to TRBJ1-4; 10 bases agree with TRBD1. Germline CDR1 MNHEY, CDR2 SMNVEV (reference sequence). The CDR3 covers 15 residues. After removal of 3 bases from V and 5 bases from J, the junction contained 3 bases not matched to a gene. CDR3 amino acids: CASSLTGGRNEKLFF. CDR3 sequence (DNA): TGTGCCAGCAGTTTGACAGGGGGCAGGAATGAAAAACTGTTTTTT.

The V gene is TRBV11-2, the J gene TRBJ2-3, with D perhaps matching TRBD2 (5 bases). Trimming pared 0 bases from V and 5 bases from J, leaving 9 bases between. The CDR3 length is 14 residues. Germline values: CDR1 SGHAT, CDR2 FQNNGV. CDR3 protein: CASSLDGKGDTQYF. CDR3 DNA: TGTGCCAGCAGCTTAGACGGGAAGGGAGATACGCAGTATTTT. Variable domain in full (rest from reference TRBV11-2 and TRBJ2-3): EAGVAQSPRYKIIEKRQSVAFWCNPISGHATLYWYQQILGQGPKLLIQFQNNGVVDDSQLPKDRFSAERLKGVDSTLKIQPAKLEDSAVYLCASSLDGKGDTQYFGPGTRLTVL.

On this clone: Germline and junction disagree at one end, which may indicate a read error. CDR3 coding DNA: TGCCTTCGGCAGGGAGTGATAAAACTGTTTTTT. Its translation is CLRQGVIKLFF. This chain connects TRBV10-3 to TRBJ1-4, with D possibly TRBD1 on 5 matching bases. The CDR3 runs to 11 residues. Germline V gene sequence: CDR1 ENHRY, CDR2 SYGVKD.

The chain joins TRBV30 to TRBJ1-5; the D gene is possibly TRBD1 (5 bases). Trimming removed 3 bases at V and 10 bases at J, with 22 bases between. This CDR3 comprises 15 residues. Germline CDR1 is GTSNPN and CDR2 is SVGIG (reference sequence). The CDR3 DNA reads TGTGCCTGGAGCGAAGAAAGGGGTGGCCCGCGACCCCAGCATTTT. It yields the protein CAWSEERGGPRPQHF.

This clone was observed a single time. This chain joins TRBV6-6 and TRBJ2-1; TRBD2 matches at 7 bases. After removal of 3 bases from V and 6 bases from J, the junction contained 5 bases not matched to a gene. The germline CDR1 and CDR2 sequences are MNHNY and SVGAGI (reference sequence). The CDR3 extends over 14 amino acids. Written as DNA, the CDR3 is TGTGCCAGCAGTTATGAGGGAGGGAGCAATGAGCAGTTCTTC. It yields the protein CASSYEGGSNEQFF.

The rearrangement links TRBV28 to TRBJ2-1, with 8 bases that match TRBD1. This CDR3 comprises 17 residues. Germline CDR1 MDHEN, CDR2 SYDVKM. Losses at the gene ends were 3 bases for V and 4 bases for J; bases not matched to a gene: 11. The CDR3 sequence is CASSFPPPGQAYNEQFF. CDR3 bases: TGTGCCAGCAGTTTCCCCCCACCGGGACAGGCTTACAATGAGCAGTTCTTC.

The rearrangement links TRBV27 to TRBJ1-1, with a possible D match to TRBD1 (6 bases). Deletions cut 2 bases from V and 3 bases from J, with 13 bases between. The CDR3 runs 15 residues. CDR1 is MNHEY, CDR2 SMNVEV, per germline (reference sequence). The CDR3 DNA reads TGTGCCAGCAGTTTAAGGAACAGGGTTGACACTGAAGCTTTCTTT. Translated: CASSLRNRVDTEAFF.

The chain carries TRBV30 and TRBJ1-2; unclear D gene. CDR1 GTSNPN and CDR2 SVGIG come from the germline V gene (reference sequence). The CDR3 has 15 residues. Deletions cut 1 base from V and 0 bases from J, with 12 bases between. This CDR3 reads CAWSDTVKANYGYTF. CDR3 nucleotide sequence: TGTGCCTGGAGTGACACAGTGAAAGCTAACTATGGCTACACCTTC.

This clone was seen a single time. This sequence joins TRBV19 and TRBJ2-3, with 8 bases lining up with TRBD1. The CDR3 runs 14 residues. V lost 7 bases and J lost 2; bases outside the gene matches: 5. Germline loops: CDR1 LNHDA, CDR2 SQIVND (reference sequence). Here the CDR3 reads CASKQGVATDTQYF. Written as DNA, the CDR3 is TGTGCCAGTAAACAGGGGGTGGCCACAGATACGCAGTATTTT.

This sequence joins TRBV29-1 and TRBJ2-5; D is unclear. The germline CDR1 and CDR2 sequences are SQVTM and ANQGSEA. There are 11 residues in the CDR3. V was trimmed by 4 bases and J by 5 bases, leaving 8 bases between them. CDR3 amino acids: CSVAGPETQYF. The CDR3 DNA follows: TGCAGCGTTGCGGGTCCCGAGACCCAGTACTTC.

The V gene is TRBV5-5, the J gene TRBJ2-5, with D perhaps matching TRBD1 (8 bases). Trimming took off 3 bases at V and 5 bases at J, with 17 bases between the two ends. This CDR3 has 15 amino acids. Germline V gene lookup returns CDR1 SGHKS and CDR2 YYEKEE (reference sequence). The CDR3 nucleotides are TGTGCCAGCAGCTCCACAGGGGGGGCTTTTGAGACCCAGTACTTC. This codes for CASSSTGGAFETQYF. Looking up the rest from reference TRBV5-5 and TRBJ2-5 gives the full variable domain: DAGVTQSPTHLIKTRGQQVTLRCSPISGHKSVSWYQQVLGQGPQFIFQYYEKEERGRGNFPDRFSARQFPNYSSELNVNALLLGDSALYLCASSSTGGAFETQYFGPGTRLLVL.

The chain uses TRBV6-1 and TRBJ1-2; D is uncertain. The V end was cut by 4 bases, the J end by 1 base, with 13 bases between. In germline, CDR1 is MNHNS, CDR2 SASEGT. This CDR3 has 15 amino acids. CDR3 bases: TGTGCCAGCAGTGTCTTGGGCAGCTTTAACTATGGCTACACCTTC. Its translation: CASSVLGSFNYGYTF.

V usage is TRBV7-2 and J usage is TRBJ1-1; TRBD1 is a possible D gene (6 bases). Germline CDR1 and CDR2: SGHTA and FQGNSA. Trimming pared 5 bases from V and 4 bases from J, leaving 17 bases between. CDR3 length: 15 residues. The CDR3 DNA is TGTGCCAGCAGCGTTCAGGGGCGTAGGGGCACTGAAGCTTTCTTT. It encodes CASSVQGRRGTEAFF.

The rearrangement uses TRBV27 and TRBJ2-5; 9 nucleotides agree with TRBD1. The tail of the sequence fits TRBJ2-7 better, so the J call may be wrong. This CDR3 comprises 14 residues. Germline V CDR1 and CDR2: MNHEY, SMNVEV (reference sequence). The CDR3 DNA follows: TGTGCCAGCAGTTTCCGGGACAGGGACTACGAGCAGTACTTC. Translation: CASSFRDRDYEQYF.

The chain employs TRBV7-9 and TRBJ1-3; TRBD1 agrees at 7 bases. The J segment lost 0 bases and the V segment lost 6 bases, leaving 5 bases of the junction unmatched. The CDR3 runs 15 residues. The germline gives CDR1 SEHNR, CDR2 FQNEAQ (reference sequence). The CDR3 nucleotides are TGTGCCAGCAGAAGGGGACAGATCTCTGGAAACACCATATATTTT. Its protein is CASRRGQISGNTIYF.

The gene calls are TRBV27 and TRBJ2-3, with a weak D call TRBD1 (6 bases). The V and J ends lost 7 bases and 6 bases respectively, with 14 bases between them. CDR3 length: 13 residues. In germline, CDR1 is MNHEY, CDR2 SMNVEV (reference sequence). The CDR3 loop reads CASTWGRGDTQYF. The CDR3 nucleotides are TGTGCCAGCACCTGGGGGCGCGGGGATACGCAGTATTTT.

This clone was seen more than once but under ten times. The CDR3 DNA follows: TGCGCCAGCAGCCAAAATTCCGCTTTGAGCACCGGGGAGCTGTTTTTT. This translates into CASSQNSALSTGELFF. This chain links TRBV4-1 with TRBJ2-2; no definite D call. Germline-derived CDR1 and CDR2 are MGHRA and YSYEKL. Trimming took off 2 bases at V and 4 bases at J, with 14 bases between the two ends. This CDR3 region has 16 residues.

In DNA form, the CDR3 reads TGTGCCAGCAGCCTACGCACTAGCGGGGGAGCAGATACGCAGTATTTT. Its protein is CASSLRTSGGADTQYF. The V and J genes are TRBV11-1 and TRBJ2-3; TRBD2 aligns across 11 bases. This CDR3 region has 16 residues. After removal of 5 bases from V and 4 bases from J, the junction contained 8 bases not matched to a gene. Germline CDR1 reads SGHAT; CDR2 reads FQDESV (reference sequence).

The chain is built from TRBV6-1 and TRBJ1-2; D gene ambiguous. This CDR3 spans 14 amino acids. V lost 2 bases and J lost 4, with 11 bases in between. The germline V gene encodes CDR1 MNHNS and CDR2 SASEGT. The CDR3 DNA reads TGTGCCAGCAGTGAATCGGTAGGAATCTATGGCTACACCTTC. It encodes CASSESVGIYGYTF.

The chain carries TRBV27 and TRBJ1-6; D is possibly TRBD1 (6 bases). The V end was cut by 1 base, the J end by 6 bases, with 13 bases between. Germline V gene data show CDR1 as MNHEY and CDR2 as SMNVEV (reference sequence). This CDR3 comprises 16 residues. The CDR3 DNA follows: TGTGCCAGCAGTTTATTGGGGGGGCTGGGTAATTCACCCCTCCACTTT. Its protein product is CASSLLGGLGNSPLHF.